The 26 T cell receptor beta chains below were found in one sample sequenced in a study of blood T cell repertoires in COVID-19. Data came from immunoSEQ multiplex PCR; TCRdb stores just in-frame clones and leaves some out. Counted here are fewer than 90,000 clones, 84% occurring once; the ten biggest clones make up around 35%. Source material: peripheral blood. The receptor set was obtained from a man in his 70s with acute or convalescent COVID-19.

CDR3 in amino acids: CAISTKSTEAFF. The CDR3 DNA is TGTGCCATCAGTACAAAGTCCACTGAAGCTTTCTTT. The J gene is TRBJ1-1, the V gene TRBV10-3; D is undetermined. Looked up from germline, CDR1 is ENHRY and CDR2 is SYGVKD. The CDR3 covers 12 residues. Trimming shortened V by 5 bases and J by 4 bases, and 8 bases separated the two germline ends.

This chain uses TRBV11-2 with TRBJ2-7; D call uncertain. V lost 1 base, J lost 3 bases, and 7 bases lay in between. Germline V CDR1 and CDR2: SGHAT, FQNNGV. The CDR3 contains 13 residues. This chain's CDR3 is CASSLGPNYEQYF. CDR3 nucleotide sequence: TGTGCCAGCAGCTTAGGGCCCAACTACGAGCAGTACTTC.

This chain joins TRBV5-1 and TRBJ2-3; the match to TRBD2 covers 14 bases. The CDR3 is 18 amino acids. V trimming: 0 bases; J trimming: 4 bases; junction bases outside the gene matches: 7. The germline gives CDR1 SGHRS, CDR2 YFSETQ. CDR3: CASSLAMGLAGVSDTQYF. CDR3 sequence (DNA): TGCGCCAGCAGCTTGGCAATGGGACTAGCGGGGGTATCAGATACGCAGTATTTT.

This chain connects TRBV11-2 to TRBJ2-5; D remains ambiguous. V shed 1 base and J shed 3 bases, with 6 bases lying between them. Germline V gives CDR1 SGHAT, CDR2 FQNNGV. This CDR3 spans 13 amino acids. CDR3 nucleotides: TGTGCCAGCAGCTTAGGCCTAAAAGAGACCCAGTACTTC. Its protein product is CASSLGLKETQYF.

The chain carries TRBV5-6 and TRBJ2-7; D unclear. Per the germline V gene, CDR1 is SGHDT and CDR2 is YYEEEE. The V gene lost 2 bases and the J gene lost 2 bases, with 11 bases spanning the gap. The CDR3 spans 14 residues. CDR3 in amino acids: CASSFVALTYEQYF. CDR3 nucleotides: TGTGCCAGCAGCTTCGTGGCTCTGACCTACGAGCAGTACTTC.

The gene calls are TRBV3-1 (or the pseudogene TRBV3-2) and TRBJ1-2; 9 bases map to TRBD1. This CDR3 contains 17 residues. CDR1 is LGHDT and CDR2 is YNNKEL in the germline V gene (reference sequence). V lost 4 bases and J lost 4; bases outside the gene matches: 13. CDR3 loop: CASSLGPGTGTFYGYTF. CDR3 DNA sequence: TGTGCCAGCAGCCTCGGTCCCGGGACAGGGACCTTCTATGGCTACACCTTC.

This clone has just one count. The chain uses TRBV6-5 and TRBJ1-2, with a tentative D call TRBD1 (5 bases). This CDR3 contains 14 residues. V was clipped by 3 bases and J by 4 bases, with 12 bases between them. CDR1 is MNHEY and CDR2 is SVGAGI in the germline V gene. The DNA of the CDR3 is TGTGCCAGCAGTTATGCTTCAGGGTCCTATGGCTACACCTTC. Translating gives CASSYASGSYGYTF.

CDR3 sequence: CASSGQPGVANEKLFF. The CDR3 coding sequence is TGTGCCAGCAGCGGTCAGCCAGGGGTAGCTAATGAAAAACTGTTTTTT. The rearrangement uses TRBV9 and TRBJ1-4; D may be TRBD1 (6 bases). In germline, CDR1 is SGDLS, CDR2 YYNGEE. CDR3 length equals 16 residues. Trimming stripped 3 bases from V and 3 bases from J, with 15 bases between.

The chain carries TRBV7-9 and TRBJ1-1; TRBD1 matches 7 bases. V shed 5 bases, J shed 0 bases, and the junction held 6 bases outside the gene matches. The CDR3 covers 15 residues. Germline V gene data show CDR1 as SEHNR and CDR2 as FQNEAQ (reference sequence). CDR3 nucleotides: TGTGCCAGCAGCCCCCGACAGGGAATGAACACTGAAGCTTTCTTT. Amino acid sequence: CASSPRQGMNTEAFF.

The chain combines TRBV10-3 with TRBJ2-1; D might be TRBD2 (6 bases). Trimming stripped 6 bases from V and 1 base from J, with 10 bases between. In germline, CDR1 is ENHRY, CDR2 SYGVKD. The CDR3 is made up of 14 amino acids. This CDR3 reads CAIRTGTSYNEQFF. For the CDR3, the DNA is TGTGCCATCAGGACCGGGACTTCCTACAATGAGCAGTTCTTC.

The chain uses TRBV24-1 and TRBJ2-7; TRBD2 matches at 10 bases. With 5 bases clipped from V and 3 bases from J, the junction kept 6 bases outside the gene matches. CDR1 KGHDR and CDR2 SFDVKD come from the germline V gene. CDR3 length: 15 residues. CDR3 sequence reads: CATSGTSSGSYEQYF. CDR3 bases: TGTGCCACCAGTGGCACCTCTAGCGGGAGCTACGAGCAGTACTTC.

The chain couples TRBV7-9 to TRBJ2-7; D might be TRBD2 (5 bases). The CDR3 spans 14 residues. In germline, CDR1 is SEHNR, CDR2 FQNEAQ (reference sequence). V was clipped by 2 bases and J by 3 bases, with 11 bases between them. The CDR3 loop is CASSLLGRGYEQYF. CDR3 sequence (DNA): TGTGCCAGCAGCTTATTGGGGAGAGGCTACGAGCAGTACTTC.

This chain links TRBV2 with TRBJ1-2; the match to TRBD1 covers 12 bases. Trimming took 7 bases from V and 5 from J; bases not matched to a gene: 5. The CDR3 consists of 14 residues. CDR1 is SNHLY, CDR2 FYNNEI, per germline. The CDR3 coding sequence is TGTGCCAGCACGGGACAGGGGGCGTCTTATGGCTACACCTTC. Its translation: CASTGQGASYGYTF.

The rearrangement joins TRBV28 to TRBJ1-3, with D uncertain. The ends were cut back, 0 bases at V and 0 bases at J, with 6 bases in the middle. The CDR3 spans 15 residues. Germline V gene sequence: CDR1 MDHEN, CDR2 SYDVKM. CDR3 bases: TGTGCCAGCAGTTTATGGCCAGACTCTGGAAACACCATATATTTT. Translating it yields CASSLWPDSGNTIYF.

The rearrangement links TRBV3-1 (or the pseudogene TRBV3-2) to TRBJ1-5, with unresolved D. The CDR3 sequence is 14 residues long. CDR1 and CDR2 (germline): LGHDT, YNNKEL (reference sequence). V was pared by 1 base and J by 6 bases, with 10 bases between. The CDR3 protein is CASSQGAGSQPQHF. The CDR3 DNA sequence: TGTGCCAGCAGCCAAGGGGCGGGGTCTCAGCCCCAGCATTTT.

The J gene is TRBJ2-3, the V gene TRBV19; possible D gene TRBD1, 6 bases. This CDR3 has 16 amino acids. Germline-derived CDR1 and CDR2 are LNHDA and SQIVND (reference sequence). Trimming removed 5 bases from V and 3 bases from J, with 18 bases in between. The CDR3 protein is CASSWTVTRSTDTQYF. The CDR3 DNA sequence: TGTGCCAGTAGTTGGACAGTTACCAGGAGTACAGATACGCAGTATTTT.

J is TRBJ1-4 and V is TRBV28; 8 nucleotides align to TRBD1. The CDR3 runs 16 residues. Germline lookup yields CDR1 MDHEN and CDR2 SYDVKM. The trim removed 6 bases at V and 0 bases at J, leaving 6 bases unmatched. CDR3: CASSGQGLATNEKLFF. CDR3 in DNA: TGTGCCAGCAGCGGACAGGGACTTGCAACTAATGAAAAACTGTTTTTT.

The chain couples TRBV18 to TRBJ2-7; the match to TRBD2 covers 8 bases. The CDR3 totals 14 residues. V lost 1 base and J lost 6; bases outside the gene matches: 5. Germline loops: CDR1 KGHSH, CDR2 LQKENI. DNA of the CDR3: TGTGCCAGCTCACCACTAGCGGGAACCCTCGAGCAGTACTTC. This sequence encodes CASSPLAGTLEQYF.

The chain has TRBV5-5 and TRBJ2-5, with 7 bases identical to TRBD2. This CDR3 contains 15 residues. Germline values: CDR1 SGHKS, CDR2 YYEKEE (reference sequence). Trimming removed 4 bases from V and 4 bases from J; junction bases left unmatched: 10. CDR3 amino acids: CASSPRGGSGETQYF. DNA for the CDR3: TGTGCCAGCAGCCCCCGAGGCGGGAGTGGAGAGACCCAGTACTTC.

The chain has TRBV6-5 and TRBJ2-7; TRBD1 is a possible D gene (5 bases). Deletions cut 6 bases from V and 0 bases from J, with 9 bases between. Per the germline V gene, CDR1 is MNHEY and CDR2 is SVGAGI. The CDR3 runs 13 residues. CDR3 bases: TGTGCCAGCAGATCGACAGACTCCTACGAGCAGTACTTC. This encodes CASRSTDSYEQYF.

This clone showed up just once. The V call is TRBV10-3, the J call TRBJ1-3, with D perhaps TRBD1 (5 bases). V was pared by 5 bases and J by 0 bases, with 14 bases between. Germline loops: CDR1 ENHRY, CDR2 SYGVKD. The CDR3 is 16 residues long. CDR3 sequence reads: CAISKGHPYSGNTIYF. CDR3 in DNA: TGTGCCATCAGTAAGGGGCACCCTTACTCTGGAAACACCATATATTTT.

V is TRBV15 and J is TRBJ2-7; 10 bases are a match to TRBD1. The CDR3 consists of 14 residues. V shed 6 bases and J 7 bases; nucleotides not matched to a gene: 9. Germline V lookup: CDR1 LNHNV, CDR2 YYDKDF (reference sequence). This CDR3 reads CATRQTGGRGEQYF. The CDR3 bases are TGTGCCACCAGGCAGACAGGGGGCCGAGGTGAGCAGTACTTC.

The gene calls are TRBV7-3 and TRBJ1-2, with D hard to call. The CDR3 has 15 residues. Germline-derived CDR1 and CDR2 are SGHTA and FQGTGA. Trimming left V 5 bases short and J 3 bases short, with 16 bases between. CDR3 loop: CASSPGPLSHYGYTF. Written as DNA, the CDR3 is TGTGCCAGCAGCCCCGGCCCACTATCCCACTATGGCTACACCTTC.

The count of this clone is one. The CDR3 spells CASSFKFPGTVNTGELFF. The CDR3 DNA reads as TGTGCCAGCAGCTTTAAATTTCCCGGGACAGTGAACACCGGGGAGCTGTTTTTT. The rearrangement uses TRBV7-9 and TRBJ2-2; 7 bases align to TRBD1. CDR3 length: 18 residues. The V gene end was trimmed by 3 bases and the J gene end by 1 base; junction bases not matched to a gene: 11. Germline CDR1 SEHNR, CDR2 FQNEAQ (reference sequence).

V is TRBV11-3 and J is TRBJ2-2; no definite D call. This CDR3 spans 14 amino acids. The germline V gene encodes CDR1 SGHNT and CDR2 YENEEA. V lost 5 bases and J lost 4, with 11 bases in between. CDR3 DNA: TGTGCCAGCAGCCCTGGGCCCGTCACCGGGGAGCTGTTTTTT. Amino acid sequence: CASSPGPVTGELFF.

The chain has TRBV5-1 and TRBJ2-1; TRBD1 is a possible D gene (5 bases). Germline CDR1 SGHRS, CDR2 YFSETQ. Trimming left V 5 bases short and J 8 bases short, with 11 bases between. The CDR3 runs 12 residues. CDR3 amino acids: CASRVVGDEQFF. The CDR3 DNA follows: TGCGCCAGCAGGGTTGTAGGGGATGAGCAGTTCTTC.